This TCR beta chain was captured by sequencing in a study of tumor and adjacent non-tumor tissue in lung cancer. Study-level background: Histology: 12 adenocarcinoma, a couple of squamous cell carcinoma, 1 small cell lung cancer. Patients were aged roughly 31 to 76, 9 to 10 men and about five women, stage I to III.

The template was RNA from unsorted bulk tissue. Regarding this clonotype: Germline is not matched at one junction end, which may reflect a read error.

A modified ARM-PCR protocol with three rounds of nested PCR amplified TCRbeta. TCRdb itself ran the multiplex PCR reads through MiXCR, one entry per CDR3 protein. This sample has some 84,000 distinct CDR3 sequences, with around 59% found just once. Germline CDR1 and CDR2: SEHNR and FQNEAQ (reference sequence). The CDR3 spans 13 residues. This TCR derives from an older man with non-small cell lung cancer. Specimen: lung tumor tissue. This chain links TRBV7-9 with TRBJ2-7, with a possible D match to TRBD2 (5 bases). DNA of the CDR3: TGTGCCAGCAGCTTCGGGCTAGCTGTCGAGCACTACTTC. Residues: CASSFGLAVEHYF. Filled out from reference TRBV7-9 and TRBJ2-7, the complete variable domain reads DTGVSQNPRHKITKRGQNVTFRCDPISEHNRLYWYRQTLGQGPEFLTYFQNEAQLEKSRLLSDRFSAERPKGSFSTLEIQRTEQGDSAMYLCASSFGLAVEHYFGPGTRLTVT.